The T cell receptor beta chain under discussion was sequenced for a study of blood T cell repertoires in COVID-19. Turning to the study itself: PBMCs, B-cell-depleted T cells, or T cells provided the cDNA or gDNA that made up the material.

Under the authors' procedure: Reference gene primer amplification in the assay estimated nucleated cell counts. Data came from immunoSEQ multiplex PCR; TCRdb stores just in-frame clones and leaves some out. The V and J calls and the clone size are those of that table, but D and trimming were determined from the DNA. The table records 250,000 to 350,000 clones, approximately 90% of them present only once. The V end was cut by 1 base, the J end by 5 bases, with 9 bases between. Germline lookup yields CDR1 LNHDA and CDR2 SQIVND (reference sequence). This CDR3 spans 15 amino acids. In Seattle, patients joined the study during active infection and were tracked longitudinally.

The sample consisted of peripheral blood. The J gene is TRBJ1-6, the V gene TRBV19, with no clear D. The sequence was obtained from a woman between 50 and 59 years old with COVID-19, enrolled during active disease. The CDR3: CASSIGYRDNSPLHF. In nucleotides, the CDR3 is TGTGCCAGTAGTATAGGATACAGAGATAATTCACCCCTCCACTTT.